The clone carrying this TCR beta chain has only a few counts. What it binds is unknown. This specimen comes from a study of vaccination and CD4 T cells after COVID-19. The treatment is: approximately 11-day PBMC culture with coronavirus spike peptide pools or control peptides (ViraFEST assay). CD4+ T cells that had been cultured provided DNA sequenced with the Oncomine TCR Beta short-read assay. Each CDR3 protein is one row after TCRdb ran MiXCR on the PCR reads. The sample contains about 12,000 distinct CDR3 sequences, over 45% of which appear only once. Germline V gives CDR1 LNHDA, CDR2 SQIVND (reference sequence). This CDR3 has 16 residues. With V trimmed by 5 bases and J by 2 bases, 6 bases remained unmatched.

This receptor was taken from a human donor who had recovered from COVID-19. Sample: CD4+ T cells from blood, cultured in vitro. V gene TRBV19 combines with J gene TRBJ1-6; 7 nucleotides match TRBD1. CDR3 DNA: TGTGCCAGTAGTTCGACAGGGATCACCTATAATTCACCCCTCCACTTT. It codes for CASSSTGITYNSPLHF.